The clone carrying this TCR beta chain was detected only a few times. Antigen: not known. The V gene's germline CDR1 is LNHDA and CDR2 SQIVND (reference sequence). The CDR3 length is 13 residues. Trimming stripped 1 base from V and 11 bases from J, with 14 bases between. The entry originates in a study of cytomegalovirus exposure and HLA in healthy donors. Study-level findings and limits: While the bulk of TCR sequences proved rare, some public TCRs turned up in many donors. In a later analysis, TCR association rates varied by HLA locus: DRB1 most, HLA-C fewest.

PCR amplification relied on 60 Vbeta primers (plus 13 Jbeta primers). Repertoires were generated with immunoSEQ multiplex PCR, while TCRdb's copy carries only in-frame clones and drops some. The data contain 160,000 or so clones, about 78% of them singletons. The V call is TRBV19, the J call TRBJ1-1; D unresolved. Sequencing input: PBMCs. This sequence originates from a man in his fifties or sixties in good health and CMV-seronegative. CDR3 amino acids: CASSIVGDSRAFF. CDR3 sequence (DNA): TGTGCCAGTAGTATAGTGGGAGACTCAAGGGCTTTCTTT. The full variable domain, completed using reference TRBV19 and TRBJ1-1, is DGGITQSPKYLFRKEGQNVTLSCEQNLNHDAMYWYRQDPGQGLRLIYYSQIVNDFQKGDIAEGYSVSREKKESFPLTVTSAQKNPTAFYLCASSIVGDSRAFFGQGTRLTVV.